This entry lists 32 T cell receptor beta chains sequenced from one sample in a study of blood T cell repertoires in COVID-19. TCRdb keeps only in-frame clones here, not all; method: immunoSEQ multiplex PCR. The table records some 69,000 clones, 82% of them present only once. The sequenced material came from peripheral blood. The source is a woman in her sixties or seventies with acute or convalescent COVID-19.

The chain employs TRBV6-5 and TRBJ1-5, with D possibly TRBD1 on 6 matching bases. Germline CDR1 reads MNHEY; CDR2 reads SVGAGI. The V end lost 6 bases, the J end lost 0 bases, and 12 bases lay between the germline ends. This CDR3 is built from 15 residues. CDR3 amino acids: CASSPDSNSNQPQHF. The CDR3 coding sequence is TGTGCCAGCAGCCCGGACAGTAATAGCAATCAGCCCCAGCATTTT.

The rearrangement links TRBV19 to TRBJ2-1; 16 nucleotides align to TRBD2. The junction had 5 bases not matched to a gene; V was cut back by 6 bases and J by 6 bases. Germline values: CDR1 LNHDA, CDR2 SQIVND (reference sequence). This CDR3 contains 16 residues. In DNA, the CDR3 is TGTGCCAGTAGCACCGGGACTAGCGGGAGGGGCAATGAGCAGTTCTTC. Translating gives CASSTGTSGRGNEQFF.

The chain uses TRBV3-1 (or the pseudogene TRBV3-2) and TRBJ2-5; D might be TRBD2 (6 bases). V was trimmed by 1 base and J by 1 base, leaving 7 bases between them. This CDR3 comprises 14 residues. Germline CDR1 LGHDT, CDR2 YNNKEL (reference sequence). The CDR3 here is CASSQVGGQETQYF. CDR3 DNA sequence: TGTGCCAGCAGCCAAGTCGGGGGCCAAGAGACCCAGTACTTC.

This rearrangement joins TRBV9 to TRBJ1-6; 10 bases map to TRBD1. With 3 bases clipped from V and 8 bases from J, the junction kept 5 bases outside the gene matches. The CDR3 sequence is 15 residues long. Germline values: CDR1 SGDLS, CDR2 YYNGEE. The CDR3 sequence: CASSETGGGYSPLHF. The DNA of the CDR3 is TGTGCCAGCAGCGAGACAGGGGGCGGTTATTCACCCCTCCACTTT. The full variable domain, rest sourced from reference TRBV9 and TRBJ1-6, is DSGVTQTPKHLITATGQRVTLRCSPRSGDLSVYWYQQSLDQGLQFLIQYYNGEERAKGNILERFSAQQFPDLHSELNLSSLELGDSALYFCASSETGGGYSPLHFGNGTRLTVT.

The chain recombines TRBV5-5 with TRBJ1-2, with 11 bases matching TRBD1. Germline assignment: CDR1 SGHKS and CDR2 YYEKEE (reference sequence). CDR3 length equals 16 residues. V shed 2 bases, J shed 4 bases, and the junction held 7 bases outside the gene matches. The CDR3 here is CASSFGTGGSVYGYTF. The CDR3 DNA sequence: TGTGCCAGCAGCTTCGGGACAGGGGGATCAGTCTATGGCTACACCTTC.

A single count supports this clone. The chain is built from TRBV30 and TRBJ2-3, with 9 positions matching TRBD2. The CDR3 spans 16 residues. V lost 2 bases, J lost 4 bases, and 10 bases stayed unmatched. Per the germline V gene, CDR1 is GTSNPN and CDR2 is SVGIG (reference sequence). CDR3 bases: TGTGCCTGGAGTCTGCGAGGCCGCGGGGGGGCAGATACGCAGTATTTT. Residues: CAWSLRGRGGADTQYF.

The CDR3 region has the DNA TGTGCCATCAGTGAGAATGAAGCACCCCTGGGCCATGGCTACACCTTC. Translated, it gives CAISENEAPLGHGYTF. The rearrangement uses TRBV10-3 and TRBJ1-2; D is uncertain. V was trimmed by 2 bases and J by 6 bases, leaving 19 bases between them. The germline CDR1 and CDR2 sequences are ENHRY and SYGVKD. The CDR3 is 16 residues long.

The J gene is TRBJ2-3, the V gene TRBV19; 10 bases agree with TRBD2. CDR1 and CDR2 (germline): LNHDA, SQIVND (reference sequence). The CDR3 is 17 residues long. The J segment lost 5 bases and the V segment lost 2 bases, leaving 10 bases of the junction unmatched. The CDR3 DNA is TGTGCCAGTAGTATATTATCGGCTAGCGGGAGTCGAGATACGCAGTATTTT. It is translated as CASSILSASGSRDTQYF.

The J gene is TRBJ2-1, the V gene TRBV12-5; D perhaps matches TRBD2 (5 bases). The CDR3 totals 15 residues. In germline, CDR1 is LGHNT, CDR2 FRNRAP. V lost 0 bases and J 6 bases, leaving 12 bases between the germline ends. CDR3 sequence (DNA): TGTGCTAGTGGTTTGGTGAGGGTCTTCAGCAATGAGCAGTTCTTC. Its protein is CASGLVRVFSNEQFF.

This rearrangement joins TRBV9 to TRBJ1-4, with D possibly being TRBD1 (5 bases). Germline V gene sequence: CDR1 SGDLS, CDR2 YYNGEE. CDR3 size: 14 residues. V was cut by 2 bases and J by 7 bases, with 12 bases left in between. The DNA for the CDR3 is TGTGCCAGCAGCGTCAGTTGGGGGGGTGAAAAACTGTTTTTT. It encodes CASSVSWGGEKLFF.

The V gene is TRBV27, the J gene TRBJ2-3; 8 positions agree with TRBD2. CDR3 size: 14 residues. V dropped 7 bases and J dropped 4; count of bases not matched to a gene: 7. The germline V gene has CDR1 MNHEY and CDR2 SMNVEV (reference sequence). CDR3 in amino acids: CASKKQGLADTQYF. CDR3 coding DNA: TGTGCCAGCAAGAAACAGGGACTAGCAGATACGCAGTATTTT.

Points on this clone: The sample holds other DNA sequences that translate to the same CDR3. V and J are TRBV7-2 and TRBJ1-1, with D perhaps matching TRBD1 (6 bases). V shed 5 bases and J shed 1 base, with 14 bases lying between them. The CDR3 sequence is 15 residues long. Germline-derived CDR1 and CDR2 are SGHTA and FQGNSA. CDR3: CASSPRGGRNTEAFF. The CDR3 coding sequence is TGTGCCAGCAGCCCCAGAGGGGGAAGGAACACTGAAGCTTTCTTT.

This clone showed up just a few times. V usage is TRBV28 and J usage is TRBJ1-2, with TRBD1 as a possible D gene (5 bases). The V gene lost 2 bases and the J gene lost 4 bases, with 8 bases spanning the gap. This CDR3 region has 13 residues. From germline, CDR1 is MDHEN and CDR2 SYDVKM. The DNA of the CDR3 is TGTGCCAGCAGTTTACTGGGGCCCTATGGCTACACCTTC. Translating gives CASSLLGPYGYTF.

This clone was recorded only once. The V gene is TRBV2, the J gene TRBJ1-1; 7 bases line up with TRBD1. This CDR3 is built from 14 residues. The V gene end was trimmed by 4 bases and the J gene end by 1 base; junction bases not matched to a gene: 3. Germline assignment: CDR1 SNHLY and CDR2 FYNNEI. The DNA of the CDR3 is TGTGCCAGCAGTGGACAGGGAAGGAACACTGAAGCTTTCTTT. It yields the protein CASSGQGRNTEAFF.

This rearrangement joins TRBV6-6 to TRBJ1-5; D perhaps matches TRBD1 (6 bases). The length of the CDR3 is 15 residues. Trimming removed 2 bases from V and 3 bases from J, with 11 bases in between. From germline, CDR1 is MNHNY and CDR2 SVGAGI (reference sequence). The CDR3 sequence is CASSYVQGNNQPQHF. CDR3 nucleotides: TGTGCCAGCAGTTACGTACAGGGTAACAATCAGCCCCAGCATTTT.

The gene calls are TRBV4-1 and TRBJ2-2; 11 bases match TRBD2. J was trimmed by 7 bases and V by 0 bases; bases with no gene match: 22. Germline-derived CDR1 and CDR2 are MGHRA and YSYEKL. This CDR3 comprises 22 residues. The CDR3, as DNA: TGCGCCAGCAGCCAAGAACGTTTACGGGCTAGCGGGAGGAGAGCGGGGGACGGGGAGCTGTTTTTT. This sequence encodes CASSQERLRASGRRAGDGELFF.

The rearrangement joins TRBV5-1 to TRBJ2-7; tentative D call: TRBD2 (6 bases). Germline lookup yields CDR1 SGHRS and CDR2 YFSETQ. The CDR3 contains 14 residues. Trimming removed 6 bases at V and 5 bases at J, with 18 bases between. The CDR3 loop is CASNQGGEYDEQYF. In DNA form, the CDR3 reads TGCGCCAGCAATCAAGGCGGGGAATACGACGAGCAGTACTTC.

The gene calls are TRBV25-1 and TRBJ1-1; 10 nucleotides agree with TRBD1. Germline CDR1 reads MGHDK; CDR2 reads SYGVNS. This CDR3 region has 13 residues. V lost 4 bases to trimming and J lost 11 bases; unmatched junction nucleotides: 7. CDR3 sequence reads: CASSARDRGWAFF. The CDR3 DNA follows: TGTGCCAGCAGTGCCCGGGACAGGGGATGGGCTTTCTTT.

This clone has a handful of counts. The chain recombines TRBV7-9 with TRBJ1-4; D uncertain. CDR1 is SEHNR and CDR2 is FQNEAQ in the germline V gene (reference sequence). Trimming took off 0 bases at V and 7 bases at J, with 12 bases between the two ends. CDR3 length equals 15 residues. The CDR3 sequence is CASSLATPVSEKLFF. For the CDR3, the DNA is TGTGCCAGCAGCTTAGCGACTCCAGTAAGTGAAAAACTGTTTTTT.

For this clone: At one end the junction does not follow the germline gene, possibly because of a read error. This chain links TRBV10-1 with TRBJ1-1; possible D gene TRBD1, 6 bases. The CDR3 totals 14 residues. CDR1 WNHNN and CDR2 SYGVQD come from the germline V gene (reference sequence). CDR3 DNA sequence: TGCACCAGCAGTCGATACAGGGCGGGCACTGAAGCTTTCTTT. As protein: CTSSRYRAGTEAFF.

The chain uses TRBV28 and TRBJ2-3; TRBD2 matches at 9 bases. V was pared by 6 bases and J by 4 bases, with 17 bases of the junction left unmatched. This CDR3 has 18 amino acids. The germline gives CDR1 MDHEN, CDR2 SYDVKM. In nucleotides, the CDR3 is TGTGCCAGCAGCCCCCCGTCATTTGGCGGGGGGGCAGCAGATACGCAGTATTTT. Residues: CASSPPSFGGGAADTQYF. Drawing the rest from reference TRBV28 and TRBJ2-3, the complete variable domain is DVKVTQSSRYLVKRTGEKVFLECVQDMDHENMFWYRQDPGLGLRLIYFSYDVKMKEKGDIPEGYSVSREKKERFSLILESASTNQTSMYLCASSPPSFGGGAADTQYFGPGTRLTVL.

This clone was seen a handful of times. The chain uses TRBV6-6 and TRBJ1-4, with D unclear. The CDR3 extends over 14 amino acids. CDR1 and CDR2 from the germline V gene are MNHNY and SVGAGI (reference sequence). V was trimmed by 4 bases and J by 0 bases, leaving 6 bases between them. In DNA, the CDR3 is TGTGCCAGCAGTTCGAGGACAACTAATGAAAAACTGTTTTTT. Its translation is CASSSRTTNEKLFF.

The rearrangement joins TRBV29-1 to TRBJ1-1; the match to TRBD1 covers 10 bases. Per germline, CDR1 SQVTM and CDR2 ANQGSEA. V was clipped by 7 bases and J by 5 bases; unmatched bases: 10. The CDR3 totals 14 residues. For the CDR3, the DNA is TGCAGCGCCCAGACAGGGGGCGAGGAGACTGAAGCTTTCTTT. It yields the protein CSAQTGGEETEAFF. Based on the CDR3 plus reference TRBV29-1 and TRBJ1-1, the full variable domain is SAVISQKPSRDICQRGTSLTIQCQVDSQVTMMFWYRQQPGQSLTLIATANQGSEATYESGFVIDKFPISRPNLTFSTLTVSNMSPEDSSIYLCSAQTGGEETEAFFGQGTRLTVV.

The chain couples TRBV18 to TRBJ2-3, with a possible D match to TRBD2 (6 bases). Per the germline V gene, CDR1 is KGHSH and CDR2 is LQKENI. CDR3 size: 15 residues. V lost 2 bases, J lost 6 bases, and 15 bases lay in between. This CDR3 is CASSPSGSFRDTQYF. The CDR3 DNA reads TGTGCCAGCTCACCATCCGGGAGTTTCCGGGATACGCAGTATTTT.

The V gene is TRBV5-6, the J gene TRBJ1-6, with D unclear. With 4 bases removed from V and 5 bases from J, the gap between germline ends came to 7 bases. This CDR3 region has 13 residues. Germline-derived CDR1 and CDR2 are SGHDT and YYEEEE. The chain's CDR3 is CASSEQNNSPLHF. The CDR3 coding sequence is TGTGCCAGCAGCGAACAGAATAATTCACCCCTCCACTTT.

CDR3 DNA: TGTGCCAGCAGACGGAGACAGGGAAGCACTGAAGCTTTCTTT. Protein sequence: CASRRRQGSTEAFF. The gene calls are TRBV28 and TRBJ1-1, with 7 positions matching TRBD1. After removal of 6 bases from V and 4 bases from J, the junction contained 8 bases not matched to a gene. Germline CDR1 reads MDHEN; CDR2 reads SYDVKM. CDR3 length: 14 residues.

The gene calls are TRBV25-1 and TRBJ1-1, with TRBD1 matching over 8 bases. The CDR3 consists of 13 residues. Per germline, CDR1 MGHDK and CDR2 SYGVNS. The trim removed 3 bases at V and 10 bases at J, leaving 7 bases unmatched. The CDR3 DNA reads TGTGCCAGCAGTGACGGCAGGGGGCTGGCAGCTTTCTTT. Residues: CASSDGRGLAAFF.

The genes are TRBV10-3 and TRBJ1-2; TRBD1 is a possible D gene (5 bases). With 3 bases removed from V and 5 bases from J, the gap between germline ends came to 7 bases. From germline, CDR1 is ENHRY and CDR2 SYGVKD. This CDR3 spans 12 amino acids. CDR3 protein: CAISEQEYGYTF. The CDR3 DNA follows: TGTGCCATCAGTGAACAGGAATATGGCTACACCTTC.

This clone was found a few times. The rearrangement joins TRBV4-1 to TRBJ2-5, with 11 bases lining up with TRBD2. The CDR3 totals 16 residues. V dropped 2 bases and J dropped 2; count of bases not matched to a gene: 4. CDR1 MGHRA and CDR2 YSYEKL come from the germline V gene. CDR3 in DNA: TGCGCCAGCAGCCAACTGGGACTAGCGGTTCAAGAGACCCAGTACTTC. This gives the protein CASSQLGLAVQETQYF.

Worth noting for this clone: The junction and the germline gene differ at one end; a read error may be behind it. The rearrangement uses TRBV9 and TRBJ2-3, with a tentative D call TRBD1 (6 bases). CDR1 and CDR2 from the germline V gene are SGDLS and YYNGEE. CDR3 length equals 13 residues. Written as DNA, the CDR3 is TGTGCCAGCAGCGCGGACAGCAGAGATACGCAGTATTTT. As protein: CASSADSRDTQYF.

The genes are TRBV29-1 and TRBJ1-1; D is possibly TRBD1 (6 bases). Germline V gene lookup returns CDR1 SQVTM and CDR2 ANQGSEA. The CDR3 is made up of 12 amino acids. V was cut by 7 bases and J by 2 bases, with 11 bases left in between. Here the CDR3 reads CSGHRANTEAFF. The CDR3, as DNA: TGCAGCGGACACAGGGCCAACACTGAAGCTTTCTTT.

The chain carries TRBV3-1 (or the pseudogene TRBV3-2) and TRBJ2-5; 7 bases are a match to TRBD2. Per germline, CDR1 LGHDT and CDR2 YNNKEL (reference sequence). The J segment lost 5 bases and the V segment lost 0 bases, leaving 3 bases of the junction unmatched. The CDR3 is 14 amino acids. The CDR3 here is CASSQDRRGETQYF. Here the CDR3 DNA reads TGTGCCAGCAGCCAAGATCGGCGGGGGGAGACCCAGTACTTC.